This T cell receptor (beta chain) derives from a study of T-cell reconstitution after alpha-beta-depleted transplantation in children. In this sample, this clonotype turned up a few times. This CDR3 spans 15 amino acids. J gave up 5 bases and V 5 bases, and 7 bases lay outside the gene matches. The TCRbeta library incorporated unique molecular identifiers. TCRdb used MiXCR to reprocess the PCR reads, holding one entry per CDR3 protein. This sample carries approximately 340,000 distinct CDR3 sequences, around a tenth of them seen once, and the ten largest clones take approximately 2.3%. The material was PBMCs from the stem cell graft donor, obtained from the stem cell graft. V gene TRBV12-3 or TRBV12-4 combines with J gene TRBJ2-3; TRBD2 matches 10 bases. This clonotype originated in a human donor who donated a stem cell graft to a child with acute lymphoblastic leukemia. This CDR3 is CASSGAGGPVDTQYF. The DNA of the CDR3 is TGTGCCAGCAGTGGAGCGGGAGGGCCCGTAGATACGCAGTATTTT.